One and the same sample provided the 25 T cell receptor beta chains below, sequenced in a study of T cells in Graves' hyperthyroidism and ophthalmopathy. Amplification targeted TCR beta CDR3 regions from RNA transcripts. An initial round of RT-PCR targeting the TCR CDR3 relied on the HTBI primer set. TCRdb fed the multiplex PCR reads into MiXCR, producing one record per CDR3 protein. The sample contains hundreds of thousands of distinct CDR3 sequences, 16% of which appear only once. The sequenced sample was blood. These receptors were taken from a woman under 30 with Graves' ophthalmopathy.

This clonotype occurred many times. The chain has TRBV6-1 and TRBJ1-2; a weak D match, TRBD1 (6 bases). CDR3 length equals 15 residues. In germline, CDR1 is MNHNS, CDR2 SASEGT. V was clipped by 0 bases and J by 3 bases, with 11 bases between them. CDR3 region: CASSEALGGHYGYTF. The CDR3 DNA reads as TGTGCCAGCAGTGAAGCGCTAGGGGGGCACTATGGCTACACCTTC.

The chain combines TRBV11-2 with TRBJ2-2, with a possible D match to TRBD2 (5 bases). Germline CDR1 is SGHAT and CDR2 is FQNNGV. V lost 4 bases to trimming and J lost 1 base, with 10 bases between them. The CDR3 covers 15 residues. CDR3 residues: CASSSSGMNTGELFF. The CDR3, as DNA: TGTGCCAGCAGCTCCTCCGGGATGAACACCGGGGAGCTGTTTTTT.

This clonotype has ten or more counts. The rearrangement uses TRBV30 and TRBJ2-7; TRBD2 is a possible D gene (6 bases). CDR1 is GTSNPN and CDR2 is SVGIG in the germline V gene (reference sequence). Trimming pared 0 bases from V and 0 bases from J, leaving 9 bases between. This CDR3 contains 14 residues. The CDR3 coding sequence is TGTGCCTGGAGTGTCGGAGGGAGCTCCTACGAGCAGTACTTC. Its protein product is CAWSVGGSSYEQYF. The whole variable domain, remainder taken from reference TRBV30 and TRBJ2-7, is SQTIHQWPATLVQPVGSPLSLECTVEGTSNPNLYWYRQAAGRGLQLLFYSVGIGQISSEVPQNLSASRPQDRQFILSSKKLLLSDSGFYLCAWSVGGSSYEQYFGPGTRLTVT.

The chain joins TRBV5-4 to TRBJ1-2; 9 nucleotides line up with TRBD1. The germline CDR1 and CDR2 sequences are SGHNT and YYREEE (reference sequence). The CDR3 is made up of 15 amino acids. The junction had 9 bases not matched to a gene; V was cut back by 3 bases and J by 6 bases. CDR3 in amino acids: CASSSRTGEHDGYTF. DNA of the CDR3: TGTGCCAGCAGCTCGAGGACAGGGGAGCACGATGGCTACACCTTC.

The sample holds many counts of this clonotype. The chain is built from TRBV20-1 and TRBJ1-2, with D maybe TRBD1 (6 bases). The V gene lost 3 bases and the J gene lost 6 bases, with 20 bases spanning the gap. CDR1 and CDR2 (germline): DFQATT, SNEGSKA (reference sequence). The CDR3 is 15 amino acids. As DNA, the CDR3 is TGCAGTGCTAGCCCCACTTGGACAGACCTAAATGGCTACACCTTC. Protein: CSASPTWTDLNGYTF.

This clonotype has at least ten counts. CDR3 in amino acids: CASSVEGALGHNEQFF. The DNA for the CDR3 is TGTGCCAGCAGCGTAGAAGGGGCCCTAGGACACAATGAGCAGTTCTTC. The gene calls are TRBV9 and TRBJ2-1; tentative D call: TRBD1 (5 bases). The CDR3 runs 16 residues. Germline V gene lookup returns CDR1 SGDLS and CDR2 YYNGEE. V was shortened by 0 bases and J by 5 bases, with 15 bases between the two germline ends.

This clonotype has a count of ten or more. V gene TRBV11-3 combines with J gene TRBJ2-3, with a weak D call TRBD1 (6 bases). Per germline, CDR1 SGHNT and CDR2 YENEEA. The V end was cut by 1 base, the J end by 2 bases, with 10 bases between. The CDR3 consists of 15 residues. CDR3 sequence: CASSLGLGATDTQYF. The CDR3 region has the DNA TGTGCCAGCAGCTTAGGACTGGGGGCCACAGATACGCAGTATTTT.

There are many counts of this clonotype. The gene calls are TRBV18 and TRBJ2-7; D call uncertain. This CDR3 comprises 16 residues. Trimming shortened V by 0 bases and J by 3 bases, and 15 bases separated the two germline ends. Germline loops: CDR1 KGHSH, CDR2 LQKENI. CDR3 residues: CASSPPDQRAFYEQYF. The CDR3 region has the DNA TGTGCCAGCTCACCACCGGACCAAAGGGCCTTCTACGAGCAGTACTTC.

This clonotype was recorded many times. V usage is TRBV2 and J usage is TRBJ1-2; D possibly corresponds to TRBD1 (5 bases). CDR1 SNHLY and CDR2 FYNNEI come from the germline V gene. Trimming removed 3 bases at V and 2 bases at J, with 19 bases between. The CDR3 sequence is 17 residues long. The CDR3 loop reads CASSDTSAGPKNYGYTF. CDR3 nucleotide sequence: TGTGCCAGCAGTGATACTTCGGCAGGGCCGAAGAACTATGGCTACACCTTC.

Ten or more counts support this clonotype. The chain has TRBV10-3 and TRBJ2-1; 8 positions agree with TRBD2. CDR1 is ENHRY and CDR2 is SYGVKD in the germline V gene. The CDR3 extends over 15 amino acids. The J segment lost 5 bases and the V segment lost 2 bases, leaving 5 bases of the junction unmatched. CDR3 in amino acids: CAISERGGPHNEQFF. In DNA, the CDR3 is TGTGCCATCAGTGAGCGGGGGGGCCCCCACAATGAGCAGTTCTTC.

In its sample, this clonotype was seen many times. This sequence joins TRBV9 and TRBJ2-1; possibly TRBD2 for D (5 bases). There are 15 residues in the CDR3. Trimming cost V 0 bases and J 2 bases, with 9 bases left between them. CDR1 and CDR2 (germline): SGDLS, YYNGEE. The DNA for the CDR3 is TGTGCCAGCAGCGTAGAAGCGGTCCCCTACAATGAGCAGTTCTTC. Protein product: CASSVEAVPYNEQFF. The entire variable domain, with the rest obtained from reference TRBV9 and TRBJ2-1, is as follows: DSGVTQTPKHLITATGQRVTLRCSPRSGDLSVYWYQQSLDQGLQFLIQYYNGEERAKGNILERFSAQQFPDLHSELNLSSLELGDSALYFCASSVEAVPYNEQFFGPGTRLTVL.

This clonotype was detected many times. V gene TRBV5-8 combines with J gene TRBJ1-1; TRBD1 might be the D (5 bases). Germline CDR1 and CDR2: SGHTS and YDEGEE. The V end lost 6 bases, the J end lost 3 bases, and 12 bases lay between the germline ends. This CDR3 comprises 13 residues. In nucleotides, the CDR3 is TGTGCCAGCAACCCAGGGTTGGACACTGAAGCTTTCTTT. This encodes CASNPGLDTEAFF.

This clonotype was counted at least ten times. The genes are TRBV15 and TRBJ2-7; 7 nucleotides align to TRBD2. From germline, CDR1 is LNHNV and CDR2 YYDKDF (reference sequence). V lost 3 bases and J lost 2; bases outside the gene matches: 4. CDR3 length: 14 residues. The CDR3 nucleotides read TGTGCCACCAGCAGTGCTAGCGGACCCTACGAGCAGTACTTC. As protein: CATSSASGPYEQYF.

This clonotype has ten or more counts. CDR3: CASSPDSKKNIQYF. The CDR3 DNA follows: TGTGCCAGCTCACCGGACTCCAAAAAAAACATTCAGTACTTC. The chain links TRBV18 to TRBJ2-4; D may be TRBD2 (5 bases). The V end was cut by 3 bases, the J end by 4 bases, with 10 bases between. The germline V gene encodes CDR1 KGHSH and CDR2 LQKENI. The CDR3 loop spans 14 amino acids.

This clonotype was seen repeatedly, ten times or more. V and J are TRBV20-1 and TRBJ1-1, with 7 positions matching TRBD1. Trimming removed 2 bases from V and 7 bases from J; junction bases left unmatched: 10. The CDR3 is 14 amino acids. Per the germline V gene, CDR1 is DFQATT and CDR2 is SNEGSKA (reference sequence). The CDR3 coding sequence is TGCAGTGCTAGAATTTCCGAACAGGGGTATGAAGCTTTCTTT. Translated, it gives CSARISEQGYEAFF.

This clonotype was seen many times. The chain combines TRBV24-1 with TRBJ2-1, with TRBD2 matching over 10 bases. The length of the CDR3 is 15 residues. The V gene's germline CDR1 is KGHDR and CDR2 SFDVKD. Germline trimming cut 1 base from V and 9 bases from J; bases unmatched to any gene: 5. The CDR3: CATSDFASGSAEQFF. The CDR3 DNA is TGTGCCACCAGTGATTTTGCTAGCGGGAGTGCTGAGCAGTTCTTC.

The sample holds many counts of this clonotype. The chain has TRBV19 and TRBJ2-1; D possibly corresponds to TRBD2 (5 bases). This CDR3 is 14 amino acids long. V lost 3 bases to trimming and J lost 9 bases, with 15 bases between them. Per the germline V gene, CDR1 is LNHDA and CDR2 is SQIVND (reference sequence). The CDR3 sequence: CASSMEGLISEQFF. The CDR3 nucleotides read TGTGCCAGTAGTATGGAAGGACTCATAAGTGAGCAGTTCTTC.

This clonotype was counted at least ten times. V and J are TRBV12-3 or TRBV12-4 and TRBJ1-2; D uncertain. The CDR3 is 14 amino acids. V lost 3 bases and J 2 bases, leaving 10 bases between the germline ends. This chain's CDR3 is CASSFGAANYGYTF. For the CDR3, the DNA is TGTGCCAGCAGTTTTGGCGCCGCGAACTATGGCTACACCTTC.

This clonotype has ten or more counts. The genes are TRBV4-2 and TRBJ2-7; TRBD2 matches at 9 bases. This CDR3 has 16 amino acids. CDR1 LGHNA and CDR2 YNFKEQ come from the germline V gene. V gave up 0 bases and J gave up 1 base; unmatched junction bases: 4. The CDR3: CASSQDGLAGSYEQYF. The CDR3 bases are TGTGCCAGCAGCCAAGATGGTCTAGCGGGGTCCTACGAGCAGTACTTC.

V usage is TRBV6-4 and J usage is TRBJ2-2; TRBD2 aligns across 8 bases. Germline CDR1 MRHNA, CDR2 SNTAGT. V gave up 4 bases and J gave up 6 bases; unmatched junction bases: 7. The CDR3 totals 15 residues. CDR3 loop: CASSVGGGSAGELFF. The CDR3, as DNA: TGTGCCAGCAGTGTCGGGGGGGGCAGCGCCGGGGAGCTGTTTTTT.

V and J are TRBV29-1 and TRBJ2-1; either TRBD1 or TRBD2 may supply D (5 bases each). CDR3 length: 12 residues. Germline V gene data show CDR1 as SQVTM and CDR2 as ANQGSEA. V was pared by 4 bases and J by 11 bases, with 15 bases between. The CDR3 reads CSVGRNGTQQFF. DNA for the CDR3: TGCAGCGTTGGGCGGAACGGGACCCAGCAGTTCTTC.

There are many counts of this clonotype. This CDR3 reads CASSLMGGRGGDEQFF. The CDR3 bases are TGTGCCAGCAGCTTAATGGGAGGGAGGGGTGGCGATGAGCAGTTCTTC. The rearrangement joins TRBV7-3 to TRBJ2-1; 7 bases align to TRBD2. The CDR3 consists of 16 residues. Germline CDR1 SGHTA, CDR2 FQGTGA. V lost 1 base and J lost 8; bases outside the gene matches: 11.

This clonotype was seen ten or more times. The rearrangement uses TRBV20-1 and TRBJ2-5; 10 nucleotides agree with TRBD2. Per the germline V gene, CDR1 is DFQATT and CDR2 is SNEGSKA (reference sequence). After removal of 6 bases from V and 4 bases from J, the junction contained 5 bases not matched to a gene. This CDR3 is 13 amino acids long. The CDR3 protein is CSAPLAGLETQYF. The CDR3 DNA reads as TGCAGTGCCCCACTAGCGGGGCTAGAGACCCAGTACTTC.

This clonotype came up many times. This chain uses TRBV28 with TRBJ1-5, with 7 bases matching TRBD1. This CDR3 has 16 amino acids. J lost 1 base, V lost 5 bases, and 8 bases had no gene match. Germline CDR1 MDHEN, CDR2 SYDVKM. The CDR3 is CASSHRQGLSNQPQHF. The CDR3 DNA follows: TGTGCCAGCAGTCATAGACAGGGTTTGAGCAATCAGCCCCAGCATTTT.

This clonotype was detected ten times or more. The rearrangement links TRBV6-1 to TRBJ2-7; 13 bases are shared with TRBD2. CDR3 length: 16 residues. The germline V gene encodes CDR1 MNHNS and CDR2 SASEGT. J gave up 5 bases and V 6 bases, and 10 bases lay outside the gene matches. CDR3 protein: CASRKEGLAGANEQYF. CDR3 coding DNA: TGTGCCAGCAGGAAAGAAGGACTAGCGGGAGCAAACGAGCAGTACTTC.